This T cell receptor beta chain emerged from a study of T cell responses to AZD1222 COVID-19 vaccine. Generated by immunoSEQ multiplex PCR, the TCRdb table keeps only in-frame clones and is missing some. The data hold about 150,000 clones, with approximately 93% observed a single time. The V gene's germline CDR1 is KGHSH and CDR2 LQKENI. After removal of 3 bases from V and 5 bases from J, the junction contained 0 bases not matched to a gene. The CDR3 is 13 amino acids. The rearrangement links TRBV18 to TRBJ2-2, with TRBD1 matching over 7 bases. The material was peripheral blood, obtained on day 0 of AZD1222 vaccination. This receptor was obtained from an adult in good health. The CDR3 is CASSPDRTGELFF. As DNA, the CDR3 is TGTGCCAGCTCACCGGACAGGACCGGGGAGCTGTTTTTT. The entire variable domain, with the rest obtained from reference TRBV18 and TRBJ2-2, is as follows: NAGVMQNPRHLVRRRGQEARLRCSPMKGHSHVYWYRQLPEEGLKFMVYLQKENIIDESGMPKERFSAEFPKEGPSILRIQQVVRGDSAAYFCASSPDRTGELFFGEGSRLTVL.